Each of the 16 T cell receptor beta chains below was sequenced from the same sample in a study of blood T cell repertoires in COVID-19. Profiled with immunoSEQ multiplex PCR; TCRdb holds only in-frame clones, not every one. This table holds approximately 290,000 clones, roughly 89% found once. Sequencing was done on a sample of PBMCs or T cells enriched from blood (not recorded which). These receptors all stem from a young woman with acute COVID-19.

The V gene is TRBV18, the J gene TRBJ2-1; 8 bases agree with TRBD1. This CDR3 is 18 amino acids long. V shed 6 bases, J shed 2 bases, and the junction held 15 bases outside the gene matches. From germline, CDR1 is KGHSH and CDR2 LQKENI. CDR3 sequence: CASSSIEGQVKTYNEQFF. DNA for the CDR3: TGTGCCAGCTCTTCAATCGAGGGACAGGTGAAGACCTACAATGAGCAGTTCTTC.

The chain uses TRBV5-4 and TRBJ1-1, with no clear D. Trimming removed 0 bases from V and 4 bases from J, with 16 bases in between. Germline CDR1 and CDR2: SGHNT and YYREEE (reference sequence). The CDR3 is 16 residues long. The CDR3 nucleotides read TGTGCCAGCAGCTTGGCTCCCGCGAGGGTGGCCACTGAAGCTTTCTTT. Translating it yields CASSLAPARVATEAFF.

The chain carries TRBV21-1 and TRBJ1-1; TRBD1, the D gene given by the table, was not confirmed from the DNA. TRBV21-1 has pseudogene status. The CDR3 has 16 residues. The CDR3 coding sequence is TGTGCCAGCAGCAAAGCTCAGGGACAACGGAACACTGAAGCTTTCTTT. Its protein is CASSKAQGQRNTEAFF.

This chain connects TRBV6-5 to TRBJ2-5; 9 bases agree with TRBD1. The CDR3 has 15 residues. V gave up 6 bases and J gave up 5 bases; unmatched junction bases: 10. Per germline, CDR1 MNHEY and CDR2 SVGAGI. This CDR3 reads CASSPTGGIRETQYF. The CDR3 nucleotides are TGTGCCAGCAGCCCGACAGGGGGGATTCGGGAGACCCAGTACTTC.

The rearrangement links TRBV19 to TRBJ2-6; a possible D gene is TRBD2 (6 bases). The CDR3 length is 15 residues. Trimming shortened V by 2 bases and J by 3 bases, and 8 bases separated the two germline ends. Germline V gives CDR1 LNHDA, CDR2 SQIVND (reference sequence). This CDR3 reads CASSIRGYGANVLTF. The CDR3 DNA reads as TGTGCCAGTAGTATACGGGGGTATGGGGCCAACGTCCTGACTTTC.

To note about this clone: Other DNA sequences in this specimen translate into the identical CDR3. The chain carries TRBV9 and TRBJ1-2, with 8 nucleotides matching TRBD1. Trimming at V came to 2 bases and at J to 4 bases, leaving 4 bases not matched to a gene. CDR1 is SGDLS and CDR2 is YYNGEE in the germline V gene. The CDR3 is made up of 14 amino acids. The CDR3 nucleotides are TGTGCCAGCAGCGTTTCCGGGACAGGCTATGGCTACACCTTC. Encoded protein: CASSVSGTGYGYTF.

This clone was detected once. The V call is TRBV2, the J call TRBJ2-1; 8 bases line up with TRBD2. J gave up 6 bases and V 2 bases, and 3 bases lay outside the gene matches. The germline gives CDR1 SNHLY, CDR2 FYNNEI. The CDR3 is made up of 14 amino acids. CDR3 loop: CASSEWTSSNEQFF. CDR3 coding DNA: TGTGCCAGCAGTGAATGGACTAGCTCCAATGAGCAGTTCTTC.

V gene TRBV28 combines with J gene TRBJ1-2; D not certain. Between the trimmed V and J ends, which lost 5 bases and 7 bases, there was a span of 14 bases. CDR1 and CDR2 from the germline V gene are MDHEN and SYDVKM. The CDR3 totals 13 residues. CDR3 sequence: CASSLPRGSGYTF. CDR3 DNA sequence: TGTGCCAGCAGTCTCCCCCGTGGCAGTGGCTACACCTTC.

The chain has TRBV6-5 and TRBJ1-1; 8 bases match TRBD1. CDR3 length equals 13 residues. Germline lookup yields CDR1 MNHEY and CDR2 SVGAGI. V lost 6 bases and J lost 1; bases outside the gene matches: 1. The CDR3 coding sequence is TGTGCCAGCAGAGACAGGGGGAACACTGAAGCTTTCTTT. Translation: CASRDRGNTEAFF.

The chain couples TRBV27 to TRBJ2-7, with TRBD1 matching over 8 bases. The trim removed 4 bases at V and 9 bases at J, leaving 14 bases unmatched. CDR3 length: 15 amino acids. Germline V gene sequence: CDR1 MNHEY, CDR2 SMNVEV (reference sequence). In nucleotides, the CDR3 is TGTGCCAGCAGTTCCCCCGGGACAGGAGACCGTGGGCAGTACTTC. The encoded protein is CASSSPGTGDRGQYF.

This chain joins TRBV28 and TRBJ2-1; D unresolved. V was cut by 4 bases and J by 0 bases, with 13 bases left in between. CDR1 is MDHEN and CDR2 is SYDVKM in the germline V gene. This CDR3 comprises 16 residues. CDR3 sequence reads: CASSYTFRSSYNEQFF. CDR3 in DNA: TGTGCCAGCAGTTATACTTTTAGAAGCTCCTACAATGAGCAGTTCTTC.

The chain uses TRBV7-8 and TRBJ2-1; 13 bases match TRBD2. V dropped 2 bases and J dropped 8; count of bases not matched to a gene: 3. The CDR3 has 15 residues. The germline V gene has CDR1 SGHVS and CDR2 FQNEAQ. The CDR3 is CASSLPGLAGHEQFF. As DNA, the CDR3 is TGTGCCAGCAGCTTACCGGGACTAGCGGGACATGAGCAGTTCTTC.

This clone was counted once. The rearrangement joins TRBV18 to TRBJ2-1, with TRBD2 matching over 10 bases. CDR3 length equals 16 residues. The germline gives CDR1 KGHSH, CDR2 LQKENI. Losses at the gene ends were 0 bases for V and 2 bases for J; bases not matched to a gene: 1. Here the CDR3 reads CASSPPGLATYNEQFF. The DNA of the CDR3 is TGTGCCAGCTCACCACCGGGACTAGCGACCTACAATGAGCAGTTCTTC.

The J gene is TRBJ1-1, the V gene TRBV18, with D possibly being TRBD1 (6 bases). V lost 3 bases and J lost 0, with 14 bases in between. CDR3 size: 16 residues. The germline V gene has CDR1 KGHSH and CDR2 LQKENI. The CDR3 bases are TGTGCCAGCTCACCGATAGGCGGACAGATGAACACTGAAGCTTTCTTT. Its translation is CASSPIGGQMNTEAFF.

Notes on this clone: With a much larger clone just one base away, this may be a read error. This chain links TRBV5-4 with TRBJ2-7; D may be TRBD1 (6 bases). V shed 2 bases and J shed 1 base, with 7 bases lying between them. The CDR3 is 13 amino acids. Germline CDR1 and CDR2: SGHNT and YYREEE (reference sequence). The CDR3: CASSLQGSYEQYF. CDR3 sequence (DNA): TGTGCCAGCAGCTTACAGGGATCCTACGAGCAGTACTTC.

The gene calls are TRBV6-5 and TRBJ1-4; 9 nucleotides align to TRBD1. The germline V gene encodes CDR1 MNHEY and CDR2 SVGAGI. Unmatched junction bases numbered 11, after V lost 4 bases and J lost 8 bases. The CDR3 runs to 16 residues. CDR3 loop: CASSSRTGGVREKLFF. The CDR3 DNA is TGTGCCAGCAGTTCCCGAACAGGGGGCGTACGGGAAAAACTGTTTTTT.